This paragraph covers one TCR beta chain sequence. This sample is part of a study of T cell repertoires in cytomegalovirus infection. TCRdb independently ran MiXCR on the reads; one entry per CDR3 protein. The sample lists just under 550,000 distinct CDR3 sequences, more than 25% seen once, with less than 15% in the top ten. CDR1 SGHVS and CDR2 FNYEAQ come from the germline V gene. V dropped 5 bases and J dropped 7 bases, with 17 bases sitting between them. This CDR3 is 14 amino acids long. The receptor was derived from a human donor in good health (CMV status not recorded). Some clones in this sample may be carry-over from other donors' samples. The chain joins TRBV7-6 to TRBJ1-2; the D gene is possibly TRBD1 (5 bases). Sequenced sample: PBMCs. This CDR3 is CASSTGSGAAGYTF. The CDR3 DNA reads TGTGCCAGCAGCACCGGGTCCGGGGCTGCTGGCTACACCTTC.